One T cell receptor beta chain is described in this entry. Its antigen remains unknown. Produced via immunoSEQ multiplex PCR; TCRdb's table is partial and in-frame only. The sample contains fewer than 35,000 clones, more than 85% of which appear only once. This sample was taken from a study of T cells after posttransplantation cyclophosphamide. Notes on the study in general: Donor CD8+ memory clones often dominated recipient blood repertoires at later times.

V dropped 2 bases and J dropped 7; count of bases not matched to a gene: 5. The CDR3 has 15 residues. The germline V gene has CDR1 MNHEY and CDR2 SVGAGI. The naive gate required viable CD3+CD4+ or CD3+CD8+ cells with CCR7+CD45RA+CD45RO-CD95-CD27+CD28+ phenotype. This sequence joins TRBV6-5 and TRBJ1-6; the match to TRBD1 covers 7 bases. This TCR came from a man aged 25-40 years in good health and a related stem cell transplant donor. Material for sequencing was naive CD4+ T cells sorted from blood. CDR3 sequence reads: CASSYTGQENSPLHF. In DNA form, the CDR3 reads TGTGCCAGCAGTTACACCGGACAGGAGAATTCACCCCTCCACTTT.